These 19 T cell receptor beta chains came from one sample sequenced in a study of cytomegalovirus exposure and HLA in healthy donors (dated by TCRdb to about 2017). The library was generated by the immunoSEQ multiplex PCR assay. The clones in this table, taken by TCRdb from immuneACCESS, are in-frame only. Not every clone is retained; where verified, under half of the shortfall comes from an unresolved V gene, and the cause of the rest is unknown. Present in this sample are roughly 150,000 clones, roughly nine tenths of which were seen just once. 5.7% of the sample rests with the top ten. Sequencing was carried out using PBMCs. The receptors derive from a woman aged 30 to 39 in good health and CMV-seronegative.

The chain joins TRBV7-2 to TRBJ2-7, with D uncertain. Germline V CDR1 and CDR2: SGHTA, FQGNSA. The CDR3 loop spans 12 amino acids. V was shortened by 5 bases and J by 7 bases, with 12 bases between the two germline ends. The DNA for the CDR3 is TGTGCCAGCAGCCCCCGGCGGAGAGAGCAGTACTTC. This gives the protein CASSPRRREQYF.

The table lists this clone with a count of one. The chain uses TRBV11-2 and TRBJ2-3, with a possible D match to TRBD1 (5 bases). Per the germline V gene, CDR1 is SGHAT and CDR2 is FQNNGV. The CDR3 runs to 13 residues. V was clipped by 3 bases and J by 4 bases, with 8 bases between them. The CDR3 DNA reads as TGTGCCAGCAGCTTGTCAGGGCCAGATACGCAGTATTTT. Translating gives CASSLSGPDTQYF.

This rearrangement joins TRBV2 to TRBJ2-3, with TRBD2 identical over 10 bases. The J segment lost 6 bases and the V segment lost 4 bases, leaving 7 bases of the junction unmatched. The CDR3 has 15 amino acids. Germline CDR1 reads SNHLY; CDR2 reads FYNNEI. The CDR3, as DNA: TGTGCCAGCAGTGGGTCAAGCGGGGGGGCCGATACGCAGTATTTT. Translating gives CASSGSSGGADTQYF.

The CDR3 is CASSLRQGADTQYF. The CDR3 bases are TGTGCCAGCAGTTTGAGGCAGGGAGCAGATACGCAGTATTTT. This chain links TRBV28 with TRBJ2-3; D is possibly TRBD1 or TRBD2 (5 bases each). CDR3 length equals 14 residues. Germline values: CDR1 MDHEN, CDR2 SYDVKM. The V and J ends lost 3 bases and 4 bases respectively, with 11 bases between them.

The table lists this clone with a count of one. This rearrangement joins TRBV18 to TRBJ2-2; no clear D gene. The ends were cut back, 1 base at V and 1 base at J, with 16 bases in the middle. The CDR3 is made up of 18 amino acids. Germline values: CDR1 KGHSH, CDR2 LQKENI. CDR3 sequence: CASSPLGTRQLNTGELFF. DNA for the CDR3: TGTGCCAGCTCACCACTTGGAACGAGGCAGCTGAACACCGGGGAGCTGTTTTTT.

The chain employs TRBV30 and TRBJ1-2; 9 bases agree with TRBD1. V gave up 4 bases and J gave up 0 bases; unmatched junction bases: 3. Germline-derived CDR1 and CDR2 are GTSNPN and SVGIG (reference sequence). This CDR3 is built from 14 residues. CDR3 nucleotide sequence: TGTGCCTGGACCGGACAGGGGTCTAACTATGGCTACACCTTC. This translates into CAWTGQGSNYGYTF.

This sequence joins TRBV5-6 and TRBJ2-2; D may be TRBD2 (7 bases). The germline V gene has CDR1 SGHDT and CDR2 YYEEEE. This CDR3 has 17 residues. Trimming cost V 0 bases and J 0 bases, with 12 bases left between them. Here the CDR3 DNA reads TGTGCCAGCAGCTTGGTTTCGGGGGGCCCGAACACCGGGGAGCTGTTTTTT. Translated: CASSLVSGGPNTGELFF.

This chain links TRBV11-3 with TRBJ2-1; D may be TRBD1 (6 bases). Per the germline V gene, CDR1 is SGHNT and CDR2 is YENEEA. This CDR3 has 13 amino acids. The V and J ends lost 3 bases and 8 bases respectively, with 11 bases between them. The DNA of the CDR3 is TGTGCCAGCAGCTTTCGCAGGGGCGATGAGCAGTTCTTC. Protein sequence: CASSFRRGDEQFF.

The gene calls are TRBV9 and TRBJ1-1; possibly TRBD1 for D (6 bases). The CDR3 consists of 14 residues. Germline assignment: CDR1 SGDLS and CDR2 YYNGEE. The V and J ends lost 0 bases and 0 bases respectively, with 6 bases between them. The CDR3 sequence is CASSVGQVNTEAFF. CDR3 nucleotides: TGTGCCAGCAGCGTAGGACAGGTGAACACTGAAGCTTTCTTT.

The rearrangement joins TRBV9 to TRBJ2-2; D might be TRBD2 (5 bases). Trimming took 0 bases from V and 3 from J, leaving 6 bases between them. Germline V gene data show CDR1 as SGDLS and CDR2 as YYNGEE. The CDR3 consists of 14 residues. This chain's CDR3 is CASSVGGDTGELFF. The DNA of the CDR3 is TGTGCCAGCAGCGTAGGGGGAGACACCGGGGAGCTGTTTTTT.

This chain joins TRBV28 and TRBJ2-7; 7 bases are a match to TRBD2. The CDR3 spans 15 residues. J was trimmed by 3 bases and V by 4 bases; bases with no gene match: 9. Germline values: CDR1 MDHEN, CDR2 SYDVKM. The DNA of the CDR3 is TGTGCCAGCAGTTCCAGCGGGATCCAACACTACGAGCAGTACTTC. Its protein is CASSSSGIQHYEQYF.

The V and J genes are TRBV5-4 and TRBJ2-2; perhaps TRBD2 as D (5 bases). Germline V gene lookup returns CDR1 SGHNT and CDR2 YYREEE (reference sequence). The CDR3 extends over 15 amino acids. The V and J ends lost 3 bases and 1 base respectively, with 10 bases between them. The CDR3 reads CASSWSRGNTGELFF. CDR3 bases: TGTGCCAGCAGCTGGAGCCGGGGGAACACCGGGGAGCTGTTTTTT.

The count of this clone is one. The genes are TRBV2 and TRBJ1-1; no clear D. CDR1 is SNHLY, CDR2 FYNNEI, per germline. The V end was cut by 7 bases, the J end by 4 bases, with 13 bases between. The CDR3 extends over 13 amino acids. The CDR3 nucleotides read TGTGCCAGCACCTTCGAGGCAGGCACTGAAGCTTTCTTT. Translating gives CASTFEAGTEAFF.

V is TRBV5-1 and J is TRBJ1-1; the D gene is possibly TRBD1 (5 bases). Deletions cut 4 bases from V and 1 base from J, with 11 bases between. This CDR3 contains 14 residues. The V gene's germline CDR1 is SGHRS and CDR2 YFSETQ. In DNA form, the CDR3 reads TGCGCCAGCAGCCCCGGGGGTGGGAACACTGAAGCTTTCTTT. Translated, it gives CASSPGGGNTEAFF.

This clone was seen once. The chain combines TRBV5-1 with TRBJ2-5; 9 bases agree with TRBD1. Germline V gene data show CDR1 as SGHRS and CDR2 as YFSETQ. This CDR3 has 14 residues. Losses at the gene ends were 4 bases for V and 4 bases for J; bases not matched to a gene: 5. Written as DNA, the CDR3 is TGCGCCAGCAGCCAGACAGGGGGAGCAGAGACCCAGTACTTC. Protein: CASSQTGGAETQYF.

The chain has TRBV5-4 and TRBJ2-3, with D tentatively TRBD1 or TRBD2 (5 bases each). Germline V CDR1 and CDR2: SGHNT, YYREEE (reference sequence). The CDR3 extends over 16 amino acids. Trimming left V 4 bases short and J 2 bases short, with 17 bases between. The chain's CDR3 is CASSKPGTGPTDTQYF. CDR3 nucleotide sequence: TGTGCCAGCAGCAAACCCGGGACCGGTCCCACAGATACGCAGTATTTT. Full variable domain (missing parts from reference TRBV5-4 and TRBJ2-3): ETGVTQSPTHLIKTRGQQVTLRCSSQSGHNTVSWYQQALGQGPQFIFQYYREEENGRGNFPPRFSGLQFPNYSSELNVNALELDDSALYLCASSKPGTGPTDTQYFGPGTRLTVL.

The chain uses TRBV4-3 and TRBJ2-5, with D uncertain. From germline, CDR1 is LGHNA and CDR2 YSLEER. The CDR3 contains 14 residues. Trimming left V 6 bases short and J 5 bases short, with 16 bases between. This CDR3 is CASRKETRAETQYF. The CDR3, as DNA: TGCGCCAGCAGAAAGGAAACCCGGGCTGAGACCCAGTACTTC.

The CDR3: CASSLPADRVFQHF. DNA of the CDR3: TGTGCCAGCAGTTTACCGGCGGACCGAGTGTTCCAGCATTTT. The genes are TRBV27 and TRBJ1-5; D is uncertain. V shed 2 bases and J shed 12 bases, with 17 bases lying between them. The CDR3 sequence is 14 residues long. Germline assignment: CDR1 MNHEY and CDR2 SMNVEV (reference sequence).

The genes are TRBV4-1 and TRBJ2-7; no definite D call. Trimming stripped 4 bases from V and 0 bases from J, with 19 bases between. The CDR3 covers 17 residues. Germline V gene lookup returns CDR1 MGHRA and CDR2 YSYEKL. CDR3 in amino acids: CASSPQGRPENSYEQYF. Here the CDR3 DNA reads TGCGCCAGCAGCCCCCAAGGGCGGCCAGAAAACTCCTACGAGCAGTACTTC.